There are a few counts of the clone carrying this T cell receptor beta chain. CDR1 is DFQATT, CDR2 SNEGSKA, per germline (reference sequence). J was trimmed by 6 bases and V by 3 bases; bases with no gene match: 4. This CDR3 spans 13 amino acids. TCRdb recomputed calls from the reads with MiXCR, one row per CDR3 protein. This table has roughly 600,000 distinct CDR3 sequences, more than 20% appearing once. This entry comes from a study of T cell repertoires in cytomegalovirus infection. Sequencing input: CD8+ T cells from PBMCs. This TCR was recovered from a human donor in good health (CMV status not recorded). Some clones in this sample may be carry-over from other donors' samples. This sequence joins TRBV20-1 and TRBJ2-1; TRBD2 matches at 8 bases. CDR3 loop: CSARGRGGNEQFF. In DNA form, the CDR3 reads TGCAGTGCTAGGGGACGGGGGGGCAATGAGCAGTTCTTC.